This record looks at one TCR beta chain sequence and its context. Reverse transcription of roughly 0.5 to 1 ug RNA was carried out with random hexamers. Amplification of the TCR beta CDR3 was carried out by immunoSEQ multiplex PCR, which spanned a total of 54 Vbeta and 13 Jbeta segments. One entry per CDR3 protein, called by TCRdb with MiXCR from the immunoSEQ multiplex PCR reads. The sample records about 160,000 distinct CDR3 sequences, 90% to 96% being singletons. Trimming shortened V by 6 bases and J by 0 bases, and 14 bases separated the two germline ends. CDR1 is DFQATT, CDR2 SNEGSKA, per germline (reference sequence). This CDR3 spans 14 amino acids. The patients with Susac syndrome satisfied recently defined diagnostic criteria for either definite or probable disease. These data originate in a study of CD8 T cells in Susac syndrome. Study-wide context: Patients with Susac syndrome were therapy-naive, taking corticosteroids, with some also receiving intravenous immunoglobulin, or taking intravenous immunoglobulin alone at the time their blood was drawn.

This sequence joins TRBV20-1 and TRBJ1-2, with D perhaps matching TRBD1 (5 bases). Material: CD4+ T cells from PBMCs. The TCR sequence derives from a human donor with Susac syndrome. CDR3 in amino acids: CSARAVTSNYGYTF. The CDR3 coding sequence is TGCAGTGCCAGGGCGGTAACCTCTAACTATGGCTACACCTTC.